Following are 29 T cell receptor beta chains from one sample sequenced in a study of shared clonotypes between healthy human individuals. Only in-frame clones appear in the TCRdb table, and some are missing; sequencing was by immunoSEQ multiplex PCR. The sample consists of 950,000 to 1,100,000 clones, around 76% of them appearing once. The sample was memory CD4+ T cells sorted from blood. Subset given: CD45RA-negative fraction. Every receptor here comes from a man younger than 30 in good health.

The chain couples TRBV27 to TRBJ2-3; the D is unclear. Germline V CDR1 and CDR2: MNHEY, SMNVEV (reference sequence). The V end lost 2 bases, the J end lost 0 bases, and 6 bases lay between the germline ends. The CDR3 contains 14 residues. CDR3 nucleotide sequence: TGTGCCAGCAGTTTAGACAAGAGCACAGATACGCAGTATTTT. Translated, it gives CASSLDKSTDTQYF.

Regarding this clone: This specimen includes other DNA sequences encoding the same CDR3. The chain uses TRBV18 and TRBJ2-7; D is perhaps TRBD1 (6 bases). Germline lookup yields CDR1 KGHSH and CDR2 LQKENI. The CDR3 sequence is 14 residues long. Trimming cost V 1 base and J 2 bases, with 9 bases left between them. CDR3 residues: CASSPQGQTYEQYF. The DNA for the CDR3 is TGTGCCAGCTCACCACAGGGACAAACCTACGAGCAGTACTTC.

This clone has just a few counts. Other DNA sequences of this sample code for an identical CDR3. CDR3 protein: CASSLGAGDNQPQHF. CDR3 DNA: TGTGCCAGCAGCCTGGGGGCAGGGGACAATCAGCCCCAGCATTTT. The chain combines TRBV7-9 with TRBJ1-5, with D perhaps TRBD1 (6 bases). Per germline, CDR1 SEHNR and CDR2 FQNEAQ (reference sequence). This CDR3 has 15 residues. V was cut by 5 bases and J by 3 bases, with 14 bases left in between.

This chain links TRBV30 with TRBJ1-5; 7 nucleotides agree with TRBD1. V trimming: 4 bases; J trimming: 4 bases; junction bases outside the gene matches: 7. The CDR3 consists of 14 residues. CDR1 and CDR2 (germline): GTSNPN, SVGIG (reference sequence). The DNA for the CDR3 is TGTGCCTGGAATTCCGGGACAGATAATCAGCCCCAGCATTTT. Translated, it gives CAWNSGTDNQPQHF.

This chain joins TRBV7-2 and TRBJ2-7; 9 nucleotides line up with TRBD1. The CDR3 spans 14 residues. The trim removed 6 bases at V and 3 bases at J, leaving 6 bases unmatched. From germline, CDR1 is SGHTA and CDR2 FQGNSA. This chain's CDR3 is CASRPGQGLYEQYF. DNA for the CDR3: TGTGCCAGCAGACCGGGACAGGGTCTCTACGAGCAGTACTTC.

Only one count was recorded for this clone. J is TRBJ2-2 and V is TRBV5-1, with 8 bases aligning to TRBD1. Germline V CDR1 and CDR2: SGHRS, YFSETQ. The CDR3 has 15 residues. With 2 bases clipped from V and 5 bases from J, the junction kept 5 bases outside the gene matches. This chain's CDR3 is CASSFRQGTTGELFF. As DNA, the CDR3 is TGCGCCAGCAGCTTTAGACAGGGGACTACCGGGGAGCTGTTTTTT.

In regard to this clone: The same CDR3 is also encoded by other DNA sequences in this sample. V is TRBV7-8 and J is TRBJ1-5, with D possibly TRBD1 on 5 matching bases. This CDR3 is built from 13 residues. Germline V gene lookup returns CDR1 SGHVS and CDR2 FQNEAQ. Between the trimmed V and J ends, which lost 2 bases and 7 bases, there was a span of 9 bases. The CDR3 here is CASSLTRDQPQHF. The CDR3 DNA sequence: TGTGCCAGCAGCTTAACGAGGGACCAGCCCCAGCATTTT.

The chain combines TRBV2 with TRBJ2-3, with TRBD1 as a possible D gene (5 bases). V was cut by 6 bases and J by 1 base, with 14 bases left in between. Germline V lookup: CDR1 SNHLY, CDR2 FYNNEI. The CDR3 sequence is 15 residues long. The CDR3 protein is CASSDRTRGTDTQYF. The CDR3 DNA is TGTGCCAGCAGCGATCGGACAAGAGGCACAGATACGCAGTATTTT. Together with reference TRBV2 and TRBJ2-3, the CDR3 gives the full variable domain: EPEVTQTPSHQVTQMGQEVILRCVPISNHLYFYWYRQILGQKVEFLVSFYNNEISEKSEIFDDQFSVERPDGSNFTLKIRSTKLEDSAMYFCASSDRTRGTDTQYFGPGTRLTVL.

The chain carries TRBV9 and TRBJ2-2, with D perhaps TRBD2 (6 bases). V lost 4 bases, J lost 6 bases, and 19 bases lay in between. CDR1 and CDR2 from the germline V gene are SGDLS and YYNGEE. This CDR3 is built from 16 residues. The CDR3 DNA reads TGTGCCAGCAGCCCCGGAGGGGTGTCGGTTCCCGGGGAGCTGTTTTTT. Amino acids: CASSPGGVSVPGELFF.

This clone was found a few times. The CDR3 DNA is TGTGCCAGCTCCCCCACTCAAAGCTACGAGCAGTACTTC. This codes for CASSPTQSYEQYF. The chain links TRBV18 to TRBJ2-7; no firm D call. The V end lost 6 bases, the J end lost 3 bases, and 12 bases lay between the germline ends. The length of the CDR3 is 13 residues. Per germline, CDR1 KGHSH and CDR2 LQKENI.

This clone turned up a few times. Being one base from a much bigger clone, this may be a read error. The same CDR3 arises from other DNA sequences in this sample as well. J is TRBJ2-2 and V is TRBV27; no clear D. Trimming took 6 bases from V and 2 from J, leaving 4 bases between them. The CDR3 consists of 12 residues. Germline V gene lookup returns CDR1 MNHEY and CDR2 SMNVEV (reference sequence). The DNA for the CDR3 is TGTGCCAGCAGCTTAAACACCGGGGAGCTGTTTTTT. This encodes CASSLNTGELFF.

Comment on this clone: The identical CDR3 is also encoded by other nucleotide sequences in the sample. The V call is TRBV9, the J call TRBJ2-7; D is undetermined. Germline V gives CDR1 SGDLS, CDR2 YYNGEE. CDR3 length equals 14 residues. V gave up 0 bases and J gave up 0 bases, with 7 bases separating them. CDR3 in amino acids: CASSVGINSYEQYF. CDR3 bases: TGTGCCAGCAGCGTAGGGATAAACTCCTACGAGCAGTACTTC.

The chain carries TRBV30 and TRBJ1-1; tentative D call: TRBD1 (5 bases). This CDR3 comprises 13 residues. V lost 4 bases and J lost 0, with 9 bases in between. Per germline, CDR1 GTSNPN and CDR2 SVGIG (reference sequence). The CDR3 DNA is TGTGCCTGGATAAGGGGCGTGAACACTGAAGCTTTCTTT. Its translation is CAWIRGVNTEAFF. Using reference TRBV30 and TRBJ1-1 for the parts outside the CDR3, the full variable domain is SQTIHQWPATLVQPVGSPLSLECTVEGTSNPNLYWYRQAAGRGLQLLFYSVGIGQISSEVPQNLSASRPQDRQFILSSKKLLLSDSGFYLCAWIRGVNTEAFFGQGTRLTVV.

The chain couples TRBV5-1 to TRBJ2-1, with no clear D. The ends were cut back, 4 bases at V and 0 bases at J, with 11 bases in the middle. The CDR3 has 15 residues. Germline-derived CDR1 and CDR2 are SGHRS and YFSETQ. The CDR3: CASSPGAFSYNEQFF. The CDR3 DNA is TGCGCCAGCAGCCCCGGAGCCTTCTCCTACAATGAGCAGTTCTTC.

This clone was observed a single time. V is TRBV7-9 and J is TRBJ2-1; TRBD2 aligns across 7 bases. This CDR3 comprises 16 residues. The germline CDR1 and CDR2 sequences are SEHNR and FQNEAQ (reference sequence). Losses at the gene ends were 5 bases for V and 8 bases for J; bases not matched to a gene: 15. CDR3 loop: CASSTGDGGFVDEQFF. CDR3 DNA sequence: TGTGCCAGCAGCACTGGGGACGGGGGGTTCGTCGATGAGCAGTTCTTC. The full variable domain, in which reference TRBV7-9 and TRBJ2-1 provide the parts outside the CDR3, is DTGVSQNPRHKITKRGQNVTFRCDPISEHNRLYWYRQTLGQGPEFLTYFQNEAQLEKSRLLSDRFSAERPKGSFSTLEIQRTEQGDSAMYLCASSTGDGGFVDEQFFGPGTRLTVL.

The genes are TRBV15 and TRBJ2-4; either TRBD1 or TRBD2 may fit D (6 bases each). V was pared by 0 bases and J by 5 bases, with 14 bases between. This CDR3 is built from 16 residues. CDR1 LNHNV and CDR2 YYDKDF come from the germline V gene (reference sequence). The CDR3: CATSRDWAEGENIQYF. CDR3 coding DNA: TGTGCCACCAGCAGAGACTGGGCGGAGGGGGAAAACATTCAGTACTTC.

The chain combines TRBV2 with TRBJ1-2, with 7 bases fitting TRBD1. From germline, CDR1 is SNHLY and CDR2 FYNNEI. The CDR3 is made up of 15 amino acids. Trimming at V came to 1 base and at J to 7 bases, leaving 9 bases not matched to a gene. CDR3 in amino acids: CASSEGAPTGLGYTF. As DNA, the CDR3 is TGTGCCAGCAGTGAAGGAGCACCGACAGGGCTTGGCTACACCTTC.

A remark on this clone: This likely reflects a read error, since a far larger clone is one base away. The chain combines TRBV7-6 with TRBJ2-7, with TRBD2 as a possible D gene (5 bases). V lost 0 bases, J lost 7 bases, and 25 bases lay in between. Germline V lookup: CDR1 SGHVS, CDR2 FNYEAQ. CDR3 length: 18 amino acids. CDR3 protein: CASSLAGWATRAAGEQYF. The DNA of the CDR3 is TGTGCCAGCAGCTTAGCGGGGTGGGCCACTAGGGCCGCTGGTGAGCAGTACTTC. The full variable domain, completed using reference TRBV7-6 and TRBJ2-7, is GAGVSQSPRYKVTKRGQDVALRCDPISGHVSLYWYRQALGQGPEFLTYFNYEAQQDKSGLPNDRFSAERPEGSISTLTIQRTEQRDSAMYRCASSLAGWATRAAGEQYFGPGTRLTVT.

V gene TRBV9 combines with J gene TRBJ2-2; D unresolved. Trimming took off 0 bases at V and 3 bases at J, with 12 bases between the two ends. Germline V gives CDR1 SGDLS, CDR2 YYNGEE. This CDR3 is 16 amino acids long. This chain's CDR3 is CASSVAPASYTGELFF. Here the CDR3 DNA reads TGTGCCAGCAGCGTAGCCCCCGCTTCCTACACCGGGGAGCTGTTTTTT.

This chain joins TRBV7-6 and TRBJ2-2; possible D gene TRBD1, 5 bases. This CDR3 is built from 16 residues. Looked up from germline, CDR1 is SGHVS and CDR2 is FNYEAQ. Trimming removed 0 bases from V and 4 bases from J, with 12 bases in between. The CDR3 protein is CASSLAGALTTGELFF. For the CDR3, the DNA is TGTGCCAGCAGCTTAGCAGGGGCGCTGACCACCGGGGAGCTGTTTTTT.

The genes are TRBV2 and TRBJ1-6, with D unclear. The CDR3 totals 14 residues. In germline, CDR1 is SNHLY, CDR2 FYNNEI. V lost 5 bases and J lost 7, with 12 bases in between. The CDR3 bases are TGTGCCAGCAGTTCAACGACCGGGAATTCACCCCTCCACTTT. This translates into CASSSTTGNSPLHF.

The genes are TRBV5-5 and TRBJ2-2, with a possible D match to TRBD1 (5 bases). Between the trimmed V and J ends, which lost 6 bases and 9 bases, there was a span of 21 bases. The CDR3 has 15 residues. Germline V gives CDR1 SGHKS, CDR2 YYEKEE (reference sequence). CDR3 sequence: CASNNGARTVRELFF. CDR3 coding DNA: TGTGCCAGCAACAATGGGGCCAGAACAGTCAGGGAGCTGTTTTTT. Full variable domain (remainder filled in from reference TRBV5-5 and TRBJ2-2): DAGVTQSPTHLIKTRGQQVTLRCSPISGHKSVSWYQQVLGQGPQFIFQYYEKEERGRGNFPDRFSARQFPNYSSELNVNALLLGDSALYLCASNNGARTVRELFFGEGSRLTVL.

V and J are TRBV2 and TRBJ2-7, with D perhaps matching TRBD2 (5 bases). The length of the CDR3 is 11 residues. Trimming stripped 3 bases from V and 9 bases from J, with 9 bases between. Per the germline V gene, CDR1 is SNHLY and CDR2 is FYNNEI. This chain's CDR3 is CASSDLAVQYF. Written as DNA, the CDR3 is TGTGCCAGCAGTGACCTAGCTGTGCAGTACTTC.

V usage is TRBV30 and J usage is TRBJ1-3; D is uncertain. The CDR3 extends over 13 amino acids. Germline values: CDR1 GTSNPN, CDR2 SVGIG (reference sequence). Trimming left V 5 bases short and J 1 base short, with 9 bases between. Here the CDR3 DNA reads TGTGCCTGGGCCCGGGGATCTGGAAACACCATATATTTT. It encodes CAWARGSGNTIYF.

About this clone: Other DNA sequences in this sample translate to the same CDR3. The V gene is TRBV5-1, the J gene TRBJ1-6; D is possibly TRBD1 (6 bases). There are 15 residues in the CDR3. V dropped 0 bases and J dropped 4 bases, with 8 bases sitting between them. The germline V gene has CDR1 SGHRS and CDR2 YFSETQ. This chain's CDR3 is CASSLEGGYNSPLHF. Written as DNA, the CDR3 is TGCGCCAGCAGCTTGGAGGGGGGTTATAATTCACCCCTCCACTTT.

This clone was observed a few times. V gene TRBV19 combines with J gene TRBJ1-2; 9 nucleotides line up with TRBD1. J lost 2 bases, V lost 6 bases, and 7 bases had no gene match. In germline, CDR1 is LNHDA, CDR2 SQIVND (reference sequence). The CDR3 is made up of 15 amino acids. The CDR3 DNA reads as TGTGCCAGTAGGTCCACGACAGGGGGGAACTATGGCTACACCTTC. Translation gives CASRSTTGGNYGYTF.

This chain links TRBV19 with TRBJ2-2, with D possibly matching TRBD1 (6 bases). Germline V gene sequence: CDR1 LNHDA, CDR2 SQIVND (reference sequence). CDR3 size: 17 residues. V lost 2 bases and J lost 0, with 13 bases in between. DNA of the CDR3: TGTGCCAGTAGTATAAATCTAGGACAGACGAACACCGGGGAGCTGTTTTTT. Its translation is CASSINLGQTNTGELFF.

The chain carries TRBV29-1 and TRBJ1-2; D might be TRBD1 (6 bases). CDR1 is SQVTM, CDR2 ANQGSEA, per germline. V lost 5 bases and J 4 bases, leaving 14 bases between the germline ends. The CDR3 spans 13 residues. The CDR3 nucleotides read TGCAGCGTTAACACAGGGAGCGCCTATGGCTACACCTTC. Encoded protein: CSVNTGSAYGYTF.

The rearrangement joins TRBV10-1 to TRBJ2-2; weak D call: TRBD1 (5 bases). The CDR3 loop spans 15 amino acids. Germline CDR1 and CDR2: WNHNN and SYGVQD (reference sequence). Deletions cut 0 bases from V and 2 bases from J, with 7 bases between. The CDR3 sequence is CASSESRGNTGELFF. The CDR3 DNA reads TGCGCCAGCAGTGAGTCAAGGGGAAACACCGGGGAGCTGTTTTTT.